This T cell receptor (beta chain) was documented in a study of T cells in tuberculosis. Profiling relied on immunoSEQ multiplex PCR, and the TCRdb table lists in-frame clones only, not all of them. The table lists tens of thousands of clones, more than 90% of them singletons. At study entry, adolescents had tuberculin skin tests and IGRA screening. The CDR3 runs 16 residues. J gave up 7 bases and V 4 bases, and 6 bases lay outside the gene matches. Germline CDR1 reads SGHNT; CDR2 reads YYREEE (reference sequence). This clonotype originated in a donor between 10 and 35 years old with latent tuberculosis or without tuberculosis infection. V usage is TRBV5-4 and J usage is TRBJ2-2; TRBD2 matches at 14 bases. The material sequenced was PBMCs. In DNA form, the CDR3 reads TGTGCCAGCAGCCCAGGACTAGCGGGAGGCCACGGGGAGCTGTTTTTT. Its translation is CASSPGLAGGHGELFF.